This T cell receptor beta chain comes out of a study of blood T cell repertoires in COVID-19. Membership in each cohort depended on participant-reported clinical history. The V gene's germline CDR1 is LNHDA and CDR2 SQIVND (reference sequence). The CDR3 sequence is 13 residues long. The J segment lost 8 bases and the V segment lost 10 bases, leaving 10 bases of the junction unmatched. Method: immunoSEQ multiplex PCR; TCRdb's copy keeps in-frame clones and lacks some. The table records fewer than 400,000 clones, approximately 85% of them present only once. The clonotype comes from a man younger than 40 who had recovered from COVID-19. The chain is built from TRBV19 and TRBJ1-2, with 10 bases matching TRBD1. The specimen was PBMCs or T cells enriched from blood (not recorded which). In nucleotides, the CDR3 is TGTGCCACTACTGGGACAGGGGTTTGGGGCTACACCTTC. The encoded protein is CATTGTGVWGYTF. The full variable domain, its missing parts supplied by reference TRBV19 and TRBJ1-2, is DGGITQSPKYLFRKEGQNVTLSCEQNLNHDAMYWYRQDPGQGLRLIYYSQIVNDFQKGDIAEGYSVSREKKESFPLTVTSAQKNPTAFYLCATTGTGVWGYTFGSGTRLTVV.